The sequence of this TCR beta chain was determined in a study of blood T cell repertoires in COVID-19. Across the study: Sites in the United States, Italy and Spain provided acute and convalescent COVID-19 samples.

CDR1 and CDR2 from the germline V gene are KGHSH and LQKENI. The CDR3 consists of 15 residues. The germline V and J ends were trimmed by 1 base and 4 bases, with 10 bases remaining between them. In the original analysis: Reference gene primer amplification gave nucleated cell count estimates. Produced via immunoSEQ multiplex PCR; TCRdb's table is partial and in-frame only. Clone size and V and J calls were adopted from that table, with D and trimming inferred from the DNA. The sample carries under 55,000 clones, around nine tenths recorded once. Sequencing was carried out using peripheral blood. The chain joins TRBV18 to TRBJ1-4; D is possibly TRBD1 (5 bases). This TCR derives from a human donor in a cohort sampled during active COVID-19. The CDR3 sequence: CASSPQQVNNEKLFF. DNA for the CDR3: TGTGCCAGCTCACCACAACAGGTTAATAATGAAAAACTGTTTTTT.